This T cell receptor beta chain was retrieved from a study of tumour-infiltrating T cells in Burkitt lymphoma. About the study: This cohort included all epidemiological subtypes of Burkitt lymphoma. Repertoire clonality predicted overall and progression-free survival.

Germline loops: CDR1 MGHRA, CDR2 YSYEKL. The CDR3 is 15 amino acids. Trimming at V came to 1 base and at J to 4 bases, leaving 5 bases not matched to a gene. Regarding this clone: Its antigen is unknown.

Study outcomes and limitations: Many Burkitt lymphoma patients shared several public clonotypes.

This table comes from immunoSEQ multiplex PCR, and its TCRdb copy is limited to in-frame clones, with some not included. Counted here are approximately 600 clones, 17% occurring once; the ten biggest clones make up less than 5%. This TCR derives from a human donor with Burkitt lymphoma. This sequence joins TRBV4-1 and TRBJ2-7; TRBD2 aligns across 9 bases. Sequencing used tumor tissue. CDR3 bases: TGCGCCAGCAGCCAAGTGACTAGCGGAATGTACGAGCAGTACTTC. Encoded protein: CASSQVTSGMYEQYF.